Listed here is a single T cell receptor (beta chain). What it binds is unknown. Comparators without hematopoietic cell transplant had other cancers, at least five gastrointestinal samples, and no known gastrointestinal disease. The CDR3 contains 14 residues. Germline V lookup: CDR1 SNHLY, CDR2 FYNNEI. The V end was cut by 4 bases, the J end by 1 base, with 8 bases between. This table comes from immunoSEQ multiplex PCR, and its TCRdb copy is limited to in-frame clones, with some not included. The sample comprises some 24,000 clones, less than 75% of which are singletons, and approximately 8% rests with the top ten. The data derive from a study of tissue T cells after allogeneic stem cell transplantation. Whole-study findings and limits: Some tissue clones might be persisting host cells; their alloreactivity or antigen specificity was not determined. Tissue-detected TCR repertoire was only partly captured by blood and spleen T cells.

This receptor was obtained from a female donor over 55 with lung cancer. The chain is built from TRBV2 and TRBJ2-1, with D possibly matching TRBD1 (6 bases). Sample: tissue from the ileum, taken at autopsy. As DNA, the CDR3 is TGTGCCAGCAGTGTAAGGGGGTCCTACAATGAGCAGTTCTTC. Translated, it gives CASSVRGSYNEQFF.